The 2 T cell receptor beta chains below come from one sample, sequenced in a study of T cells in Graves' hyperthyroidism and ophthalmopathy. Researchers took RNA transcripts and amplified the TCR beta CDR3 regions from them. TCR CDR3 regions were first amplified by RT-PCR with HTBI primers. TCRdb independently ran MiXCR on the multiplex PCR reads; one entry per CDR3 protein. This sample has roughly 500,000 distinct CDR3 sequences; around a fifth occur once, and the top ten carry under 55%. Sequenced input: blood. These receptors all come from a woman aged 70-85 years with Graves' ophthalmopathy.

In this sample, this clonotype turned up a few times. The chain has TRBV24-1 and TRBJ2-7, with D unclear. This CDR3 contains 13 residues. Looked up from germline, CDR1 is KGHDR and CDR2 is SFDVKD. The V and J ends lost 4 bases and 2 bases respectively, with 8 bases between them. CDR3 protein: CATSDGATYEQYF. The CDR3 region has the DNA TGTGCCACCAGTGACGGCGCCACCTACGAGCAGTACTTC.

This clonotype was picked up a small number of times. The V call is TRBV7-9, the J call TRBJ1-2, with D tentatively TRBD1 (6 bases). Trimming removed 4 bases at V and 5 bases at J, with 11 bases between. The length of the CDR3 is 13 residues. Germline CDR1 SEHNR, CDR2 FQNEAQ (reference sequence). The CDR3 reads CASSYPGQYGYTF. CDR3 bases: TGTGCCAGCAGCTACCCAGGACAGTATGGCTACACCTTC.